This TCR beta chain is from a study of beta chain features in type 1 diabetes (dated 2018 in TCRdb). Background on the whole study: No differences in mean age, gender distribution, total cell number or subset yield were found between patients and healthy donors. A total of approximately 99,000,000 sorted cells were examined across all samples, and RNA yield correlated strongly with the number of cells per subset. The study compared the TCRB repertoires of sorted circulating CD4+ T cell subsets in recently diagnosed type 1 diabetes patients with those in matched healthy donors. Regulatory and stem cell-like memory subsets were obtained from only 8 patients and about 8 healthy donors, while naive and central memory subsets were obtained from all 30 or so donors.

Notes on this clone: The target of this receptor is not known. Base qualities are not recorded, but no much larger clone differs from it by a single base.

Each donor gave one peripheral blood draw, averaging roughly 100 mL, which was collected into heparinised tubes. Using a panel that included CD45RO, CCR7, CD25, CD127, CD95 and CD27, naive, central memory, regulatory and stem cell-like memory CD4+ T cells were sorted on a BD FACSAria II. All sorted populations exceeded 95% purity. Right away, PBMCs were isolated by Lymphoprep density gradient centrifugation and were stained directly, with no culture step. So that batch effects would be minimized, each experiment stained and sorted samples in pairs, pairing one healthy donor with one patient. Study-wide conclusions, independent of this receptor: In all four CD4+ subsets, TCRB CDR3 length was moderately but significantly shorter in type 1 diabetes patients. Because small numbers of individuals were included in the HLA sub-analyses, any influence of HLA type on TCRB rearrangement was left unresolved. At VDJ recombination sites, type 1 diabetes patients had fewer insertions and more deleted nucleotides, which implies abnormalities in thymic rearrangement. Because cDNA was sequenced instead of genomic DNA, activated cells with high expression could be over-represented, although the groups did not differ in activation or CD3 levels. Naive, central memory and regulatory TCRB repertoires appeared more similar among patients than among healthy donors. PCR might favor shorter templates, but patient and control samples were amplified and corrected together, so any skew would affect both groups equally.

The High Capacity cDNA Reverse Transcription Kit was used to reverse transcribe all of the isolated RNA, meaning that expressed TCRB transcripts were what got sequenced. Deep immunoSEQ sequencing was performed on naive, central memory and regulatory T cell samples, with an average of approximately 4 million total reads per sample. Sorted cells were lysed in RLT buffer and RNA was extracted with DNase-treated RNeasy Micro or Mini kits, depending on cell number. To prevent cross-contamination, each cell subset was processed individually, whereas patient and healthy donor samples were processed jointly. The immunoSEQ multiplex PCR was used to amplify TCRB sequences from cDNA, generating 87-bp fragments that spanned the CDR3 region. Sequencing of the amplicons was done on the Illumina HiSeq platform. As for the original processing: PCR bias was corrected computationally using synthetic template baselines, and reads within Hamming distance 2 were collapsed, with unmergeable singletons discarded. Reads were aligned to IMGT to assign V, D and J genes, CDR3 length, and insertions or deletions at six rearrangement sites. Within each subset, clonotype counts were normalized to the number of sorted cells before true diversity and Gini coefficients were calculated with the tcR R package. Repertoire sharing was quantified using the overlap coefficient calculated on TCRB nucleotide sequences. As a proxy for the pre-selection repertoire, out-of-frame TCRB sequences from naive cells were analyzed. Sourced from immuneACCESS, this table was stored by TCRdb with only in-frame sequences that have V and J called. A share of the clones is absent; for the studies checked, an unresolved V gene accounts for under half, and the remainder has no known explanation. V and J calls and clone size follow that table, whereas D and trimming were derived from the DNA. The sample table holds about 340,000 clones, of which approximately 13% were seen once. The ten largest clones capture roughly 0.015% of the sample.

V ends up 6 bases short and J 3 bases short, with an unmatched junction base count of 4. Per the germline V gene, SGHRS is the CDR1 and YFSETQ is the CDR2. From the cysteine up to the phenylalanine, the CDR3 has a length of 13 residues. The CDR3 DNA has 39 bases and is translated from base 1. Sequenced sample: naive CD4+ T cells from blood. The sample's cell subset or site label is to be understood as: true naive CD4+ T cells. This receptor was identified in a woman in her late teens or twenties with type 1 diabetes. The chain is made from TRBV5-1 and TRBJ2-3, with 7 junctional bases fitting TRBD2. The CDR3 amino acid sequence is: CASKAGDTDTQYF. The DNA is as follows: TGCGCCAGCAAGGCGGGAGATACAGATACGCAGTATTTT.